Shown below are 30 T cell receptor beta chains from a single sample sequenced in a study of CD8+ T cells in alopecia areata. Documented treatment: oral pan-JAK inhibitor, 5-10 mg twice daily. Extracted RNA was reverse transcribed, and the resulting cDNA served as sequencing template. TCRdb's copy holds only in-frame clones and misses some; the assay was immunoSEQ multiplex PCR. The sample holds around 300,000 clones; 50% to 75% are singletons and the top ten take about 0.9%. The sequencing used CD4+ T cells sorted from blood, collected between weeks 51 and 52, from a patient treated with tofacitinib. The receptors originated from a human donor with alopecia areata.

The chain employs TRBV14 and TRBJ2-7, with a weak D call TRBD1 (5 bases). The CDR3 runs to 13 residues. V was clipped by 0 bases and J by 3 bases, with 6 bases between them. Germline V lookup: CDR1 SGHDN, CDR2 FVKESK. The CDR3 DNA reads TGTGCCAGCAGCCAAGATAGGGGCTACGAGCAGTACTTC. This codes for CASSQDRGYEQYF.

The table lists this clone with a few counts. This chain connects TRBV5-1 to TRBJ1-2, with D possibly being TRBD1 (6 bases). CDR3 length: 14 residues. The germline V and J ends were trimmed by 5 bases and 4 bases, with 15 bases remaining between them. CDR1 and CDR2 from the germline V gene are SGHRS and YFSETQ. The CDR3 nucleotides read TGCGCCAGCAGTCCGGACAGCCCTTTCTATGGCTACACCTTC. It translates to CASSPDSPFYGYTF.

V usage is TRBV30 and J usage is TRBJ1-5, with TRBD1 as a possible D gene (6 bases). The germline gives CDR1 GTSNPN, CDR2 SVGIG (reference sequence). CDR3 length: 13 residues. Trimming took 4 bases from V and 3 from J, leaving 10 bases between them. The CDR3: CAWMGGLNQPQHF. CDR3 in DNA: TGTGCCTGGATGGGGGGCCTCAATCAGCCCCAGCATTTT. Looking up the rest from reference TRBV30 and TRBJ1-5 gives the full variable domain: SQTIHQWPATLVQPVGSPLSLECTVEGTSNPNLYWYRQAAGRGLQLLFYSVGIGQISSEVPQNLSASRPQDRQFILSSKKLLLSDSGFYLCAWMGGLNQPQHFGDGTRLSIL.

J is TRBJ2-2 and V is TRBV29-1; no firm D call. The CDR3 length is 12 residues. Germline CDR1 is SQVTM and CDR2 is ANQGSEA. V was clipped by 4 bases and J by 3 bases, with 6 bases between them. As DNA, the CDR3 is TGCAGCGTTGGCAGGCACACCGGGGAGCTGTTTTTT. It translates to CSVGRHTGELFF.

The rearrangement uses TRBV29-1 and TRBJ2-3, with D unclear. The CDR3 sequence is 14 residues long. Germline values: CDR1 SQVTM, CDR2 ANQGSEA. Trimming removed 4 bases from V and 2 bases from J, with 13 bases in between. The CDR3 DNA is TGCAGCGTTGTTGGTGGCTCCCTCACAGATACGCAGTATTTT. As protein: CSVVGGSLTDTQYF.

The V call is TRBV30, the J call TRBJ2-3, with TRBD2 identical over 12 bases. CDR3 length: 13 amino acids. V trimming: 5 bases; J trimming: 4 bases; junction bases outside the gene matches: 1. From germline, CDR1 is GTSNPN and CDR2 SVGIG (reference sequence). CDR3 nucleotide sequence: TGTGCCTGGGCTAGCGGGGGGGCAGATACGCAGTATTTT. It specifies CAWASGGADTQYF.

This clone was counted only a few times. This sequence joins TRBV7-9 and TRBJ2-4; no reliable D call. The CDR3 is made up of 15 amino acids. Trimming removed 2 bases at V and 7 bases at J, with 15 bases between. Germline V CDR1 and CDR2: SEHNR, FQNEAQ (reference sequence). CDR3 residues: CASSLFLGRGNIQYF. The CDR3 DNA sequence: TGTGCCAGCAGCTTATTCCTAGGTCGCGGTAACATTCAGTACTTC.

A few counts support this clone. This chain joins TRBV7-3 and TRBJ1-1; D possibly corresponds to TRBD1 (6 bases). V was pared by 5 bases and J by 0 bases, with 10 bases between. The CDR3 runs to 14 residues. The germline gives CDR1 SGHTA, CDR2 FQGTGA. The CDR3 is CASSPQGMNTEAFF. The CDR3 region has the DNA TGTGCCAGCAGCCCCCAGGGGATGAACACTGAAGCTTTCTTT.

V is TRBV2 and J is TRBJ2-3; the D gene is possibly TRBD2 (7 bases). The germline gives CDR1 SNHLY, CDR2 FYNNEI. There are 16 residues in the CDR3. V was pared by 9 bases and J by 5 bases, with 24 bases between. CDR3: CARRTGGGGAGDTQYF. The CDR3 bases are TGTGCCAGAAGGACCGGTGGAGGGGGGGCCGGAGATACGCAGTATTTT.

This clone has just a few counts. The chain uses TRBV6-5 and TRBJ2-5; D is possibly TRBD2 (5 bases). CDR1 MNHEY and CDR2 SVGAGI come from the germline V gene. The length of the CDR3 is 16 residues. V lost 0 bases to trimming and J lost 5 bases, with 16 bases between them. CDR3 bases: TGTGCCAGCAGTTACTCGGTAGCGAGGAGGTGGGAGACCCAGTACTTC. Its translation: CASSYSVARRWETQYF.

The J gene is TRBJ2-1, the V gene TRBV30, with 10 bases lining up with TRBD2. The germline V gene encodes CDR1 GTSNPN and CDR2 SVGIG (reference sequence). The CDR3 length is 15 residues. Trimming took 1 base from V and 5 from J; bases not matched to a gene: 5. The CDR3 nucleotides are TGTGCCTGGAGTGCACTAGCGGGATTGGACAATGAGCAGTTCTTC. It encodes CAWSALAGLDNEQFF.

In DNA, the CDR3 is TGTGCCAGCAGACGAGGGGCAGAAGAGACCCAGTACTTC. Its translation is CASRRGAEETQYF. The V call is TRBV6-1, the J call TRBJ2-5; D might be TRBD1 or TRBD2, each matching 5 bases. V lost 6 bases and J lost 3, with 11 bases in between. This CDR3 is built from 13 residues. Germline V CDR1 and CDR2: MNHNS, SASEGT.

In this sample, this clone turned up once. This CDR3 is also generated by other DNA sequences in the sample. The chain carries TRBV4-3 and TRBJ2-7, with 8 positions matching TRBD1. The CDR3 contains 14 residues. The J segment lost 1 base and the V segment lost 3 bases, leaving 2 bases of the junction unmatched. From germline, CDR1 is LGHNA and CDR2 YSLEER. The CDR3: CASSQRQGSYEQYF. Written as DNA, the CDR3 is TGCGCCAGCAGCCAGCGACAGGGGTCCTACGAGCAGTACTTC.

Note on this clone: At the DNA level, this CDR3 is encoded by other sequences in the same sample as well. The rearrangement joins TRBV5-1 to TRBJ1-2; D uncertain. Trimming took 0 bases from V and 0 from J, leaving 3 bases between them. Germline V lookup: CDR1 SGHRS, CDR2 YFSETQ. This CDR3 has 13 amino acids. CDR3 in DNA: TGCGCCAGCAGCTTGGGCACTAACTATGGCTACACCTTC. It yields the protein CASSLGTNYGYTF.

This clone was detected once. The chain links TRBV7-9 to TRBJ2-3; the D gene is possibly TRBD2 (6 bases). V lost 0 bases, J lost 2 bases, and 15 bases lay in between. Germline lookup yields CDR1 SEHNR and CDR2 FQNEAQ (reference sequence). The CDR3 runs 17 residues. The CDR3 DNA sequence: TGTGCCAGCAGCTTAGCGTTGCGGGGTATCGCCACAGATACGCAGTATTTT. It encodes CASSLALRGIATDTQYF.

V gene TRBV29-1 combines with J gene TRBJ1-2; D is uncertain. CDR1 is SQVTM, CDR2 ANQGSEA, per germline. The CDR3 length is 12 residues. Trimming took off 5 bases at V and 5 bases at J, with 12 bases between the two ends. CDR3 region: CSVPDTAYGYTF. CDR3 bases: TGCAGCGTTCCCGACACAGCTTATGGCTACACCTTC.

The genes are TRBV30 and TRBJ1-1; D is perhaps TRBD1 (5 bases). V dropped 2 bases and J dropped 13 bases, with 20 bases sitting between them. CDR1 is GTSNPN, CDR2 SVGIG, per germline (reference sequence). The CDR3 contains 13 residues. This CDR3 reads CAWSIYGTPRDFF. CDR3 DNA: TGTGCCTGGAGTATTTACGGGACGCCCCGGGATTTCTTT.

This chain joins TRBV9 and TRBJ2-6; TRBD1 aligns across 7 bases. The CDR3 is 16 amino acids. The V and J ends lost 6 bases and 2 bases, in that order; junction bases with no gene match: 8. CDR1 is SGDLS and CDR2 is YYNGEE in the germline V gene. The DNA of the CDR3 is TGTGCCAGCACGCGACAGGGTACTCCTGGGGCCAACGTCCTGACTTTC. Its protein product is CASTRQGTPGANVLTF.

The genes are TRBV29-1 and TRBJ1-5, with D perhaps matching TRBD1 (5 bases). This CDR3 has 13 residues. V was clipped by 8 bases and J by 0 bases, with 11 bases between them. The germline gives CDR1 SQVTM, CDR2 ANQGSEA. For the CDR3, the DNA is TGCAGCACATCGGGGGATAGCAATCAGCCCCAGCATTTT. Translating gives CSTSGDSNQPQHF.

The V and J genes are TRBV30 and TRBJ1-1; tentatively, D is TRBD1 (6 bases). In germline, CDR1 is GTSNPN, CDR2 SVGIG (reference sequence). Trimming shortened V by 1 base and J by 3 bases, and 12 bases separated the two germline ends. The CDR3 sequence is 14 residues long. DNA for the CDR3: TGTGCCTGGAGTGGGGACACCACCTACACTGAAGCTTTCTTT. It specifies CAWSGDTTYTEAFF.

The chain is built from TRBV4-1 and TRBJ2-3, with a tentative D call TRBD2 (6 bases). The CDR3 contains 14 residues. Germline lookup yields CDR1 MGHRA and CDR2 YSYEKL. V shed 5 bases and J shed 0 bases, with 9 bases lying between them. The CDR3 DNA reads as TGCGCCAGCAGCGGGACTCATAGCACAGATACGCAGTATTTT. Translation gives CASSGTHSTDTQYF.

The chain combines TRBV6-5 with TRBJ1-2, with 7 bases identical to TRBD1. CDR1 and CDR2 from the germline V gene are MNHEY and SVGAGI. The CDR3 extends over 14 amino acids. Unmatched junction bases numbered 7, after V lost 6 bases and J lost 3 bases. CDR3 nucleotide sequence: TGTGCCAGCAGCCCCGCAGGGGGTTACTATGGCTACACCTTC. Its protein is CASSPAGGYYGYTF.

This clone was detected only a few times. The chain recombines TRBV10-3 with TRBJ2-1, with 9 bases lining up with TRBD2. The CDR3 loop spans 12 amino acids. CDR1 ENHRY and CDR2 SYGVKD come from the germline V gene. J was trimmed by 10 bases and V by 4 bases; bases with no gene match: 2. CDR3 in DNA: TGTGCCATCAGTGCGGGGACTAGCGAGCAGTTCTTC. Translating it yields CAISAGTSEQFF.

The V and J genes are TRBV2 and TRBJ2-5; D unclear. Trimming shortened V by 10 bases and J by 5 bases, and 11 bases separated the two germline ends. This CDR3 contains 11 residues. CDR1 SNHLY and CDR2 FYNNEI come from the germline V gene. CDR3 amino acids: CATANPETQYF. The CDR3 DNA reads as TGTGCCACCGCGAACCCGGAGACCCAGTACTTC.

The CDR3 coding sequence is TGTGCCACCAGCACCTCCACCGGACAGGGGGCATACGAGACCCAGTACTTC. It encodes CATSTSTGQGAYETQYF. The V gene is TRBV15, the J gene TRBJ2-5; 11 nucleotides match TRBD1. CDR1 and CDR2 from the germline V gene are LNHNV and YYDKDF (reference sequence). The J segment lost 5 bases and the V segment lost 4 bases, leaving 12 bases of the junction unmatched. The CDR3 loop spans 17 amino acids.

Remarks on this clone: The same CDR3 arises from other DNA sequences in this sample as well. V is TRBV30 and J is TRBJ2-7, with D unresolved. The germline V gene encodes CDR1 GTSNPN and CDR2 SVGIG (reference sequence). The CDR3 contains 12 residues. Deletions cut 0 bases from V and 4 bases from J, with 7 bases between. CDR3 bases: TGTGCCTGGAGTGTACACGGATACGAGCAGTACTTC. Translating gives CAWSVHGYEQYF. Using reference TRBV30 and TRBJ2-7 for the parts outside the CDR3, the full variable domain is SQTIHQWPATLVQPVGSPLSLECTVEGTSNPNLYWYRQAAGRGLQLLFYSVGIGQISSEVPQNLSASRPQDRQFILSSKKLLLSDSGFYLCAWSVHGYEQYFGPGTRLTVT.

The sample holds a few counts of this clone. The genes are TRBV7-3 and TRBJ2-2; the match to TRBD1 covers 10 bases. Trimming took 5 bases from V and 5 from J; bases not matched to a gene: 5. Germline assignment: CDR1 SGHTA and CDR2 FQGTGA. This CDR3 has 15 amino acids. The CDR3 DNA follows: TGTGCCAGCAGCAAGGACAGGGGGTCGACCGGGGAGCTGTTTTTT. Translation gives CASSKDRGSTGELFF.

This clone was seen a few times. The gene calls are TRBV2 and TRBJ2-3; 7 bases map to TRBD2. The CDR3 runs to 13 residues. Germline loops: CDR1 SNHLY, CDR2 FYNNEI. Trimming removed 10 bases from V and 4 bases from J; junction bases left unmatched: 8. The chain's CDR3 is CAITQGGADTQYF. CDR3 DNA sequence: TGTGCCATCACGCAGGGAGGGGCAGATACGCAGTATTTT.

The rearrangement uses TRBV4-1 and TRBJ2-6, with D unclear. Germline V gene lookup returns CDR1 MGHRA and CDR2 YSYEKL. The CDR3 covers 16 residues. V dropped 2 bases and J dropped 0 bases, with 8 bases sitting between them. The CDR3 nucleotides read TGCGCCAGCAGCCAACCCAGACACTCTGGGGCCAACGTCCTGACTTTC. Residues: CASSQPRHSGANVLTF.

This chain uses TRBV25-1 with TRBJ2-2; maybe TRBD1 (5 bases). V was trimmed by 5 bases and J by 1 base, leaving 8 bases between them. CDR3 length: 14 amino acids. Germline values: CDR1 MGHDK, CDR2 SYGVNS. CDR3 DNA sequence: TGTGCCAGCAGTCCCAGGGTGAACACCGGGGAGCTGTTTTTT. As protein: CASSPRVNTGELFF.